What follows are 21 T cell receptor beta chains derived from one specimen sequenced in a study of blood T cell repertoires in COVID-19. Assay: immunoSEQ multiplex PCR; the TCRdb copy retains only in-frame clones and omits some. The repertoire holds about 280,000 clones, with around 91% as singletons. Sequenced: PBMCs or T cells enriched from blood (not recorded which). The origin of the receptors is a woman between 18 and 29 years old with acute COVID-19.

The chain couples TRBV6-5 to TRBJ1-5; D not certain. The V gene lost 0 bases and the J gene lost 0 bases, with 3 bases spanning the gap. This CDR3 spans 14 amino acids. Looked up from germline, CDR1 is MNHEY and CDR2 is SVGAGI. As DNA, the CDR3 is TGTGCCAGCAGTTACTCCAATAGCAATCAGCCCCAGCATTTT. Its translation: CASSYSNSNQPQHF.

This clone was counted once. The chain couples TRBV5-5 to TRBJ1-1; D is unresolved. Germline CDR1 reads SGHKS; CDR2 reads YYEKEE (reference sequence). The CDR3 totals 13 residues. The V end lost 3 bases, the J end lost 0 bases, and 6 bases lay between the germline ends. CDR3 sequence (DNA): TGTGCCAGCAGCTCCCGGGTGAACACTGAAGCTTTCTTT. As protein: CASSSRVNTEAFF. The variable domain in full, with the rest retrieved from reference TRBV5-5 and TRBJ1-1, is DAGVTQSPTHLIKTRGQQVTLRCSPISGHKSVSWYQQVLGQGPQFIFQYYEKEERGRGNFPDRFSARQFPNYSSELNVNALLLGDSALYLCASSSRVNTEAFFGQGTRLTVV.

This chain joins TRBV7-9 and TRBJ2-3, with D possibly TRBD2 on 5 matching bases. CDR3 length: 13 amino acids. The V and J ends lost 0 bases and 5 bases respectively, with 6 bases between them. The germline gives CDR1 SEHNR, CDR2 FQNEAQ (reference sequence). This CDR3 reads CASSLAGEDTQYF. DNA of the CDR3: TGTGCCAGCAGCTTAGCCGGGGAAGATACGCAGTATTTT.

The chain joins TRBV7-9 to TRBJ2-3; D perhaps matches TRBD2 (6 bases). The germline V gene encodes CDR1 SEHNR and CDR2 FQNEAQ (reference sequence). The CDR3 loop spans 16 amino acids. Between the trimmed V and J ends, which lost 5 bases and 0 bases, there was a span of 15 bases. DNA of the CDR3: TGTGCCAGCAGCCCTCGAGCGGGTTCTAGCACAGATACGCAGTATTTT. Its protein product is CASSPRAGSSTDTQYF.

The genes are TRBV5-8 and TRBJ2-7; 8 bases line up with TRBD2. CDR3 length: 14 residues. Germline V gene sequence: CDR1 SGHTS, CDR2 YDEGEE. J lost 6 bases, V lost 4 bases, and 9 bases had no gene match. The CDR3 DNA is TGTGCCAGCAGCGCCTACTTTCGGGGGGGCGAGCAGTACTTC. The encoded protein is CASSAYFRGGEQYF.

The gene calls are TRBV5-1 and TRBJ2-1; 10 nucleotides match TRBD2. Germline CDR1 SGHRS, CDR2 YFSETQ. Germline trimming cut 0 bases from V and 5 bases from J; bases unmatched to any gene: 8. The CDR3 is 17 amino acids. CDR3 coding DNA: TGCGCCAGCAGCTTGGAACCTCTAGCGGGAGTAAACAATGAGCAGTTCTTC. Protein: CASSLEPLAGVNNEQFF.

This clone occurred once. Distinct nucleotide sequences in the sample also encode this CDR3. This chain links TRBV28 with TRBJ2-4; TRBD2 matches at 7 bases. The V and J ends lost 1 base and 5 bases, in that order; junction bases with no gene match: 2. CDR3 size: 14 residues. The germline CDR1 and CDR2 sequences are MDHEN and SYDVKM. Written as DNA, the CDR3 is TGTGCCAGCAGTTTATCGGGGGGTGAAAACATTCAGTACTTC. Encoded protein: CASSLSGGENIQYF. The complete variable domain, with remaining parts taken from reference TRBV28 and TRBJ2-4, reads DVKVTQSSRYLVKRTGEKVFLECVQDMDHENMFWYRQDPGLGLRLIYFSYDVKMKEKGDIPEGYSVSREKKERFSLILESASTNQTSMYLCASSLSGGENIQYFGAGTRLSVL.

The chain employs TRBV3-1 (or the pseudogene TRBV3-2) and TRBJ2-2; D perhaps matches TRBD2 (6 bases). V lost 0 bases, J lost 4 bases, and 15 bases lay in between. The CDR3 covers 17 residues. CDR1 and CDR2 (germline): LGHDT, YNNKEL (reference sequence). The CDR3 DNA is TGTGCCAGCAGCCAAGAAGGCGGGATGAGTGGCACCGGGGAGCTGTTTTTT. It codes for CASSQEGGMSGTGELFF.

This sequence joins TRBV19 and TRBJ2-5; D may be TRBD1 (7 bases). CDR3 length equals 13 residues. Germline CDR1 is LNHDA and CDR2 is SQIVND (reference sequence). The V and J ends lost 6 bases and 4 bases respectively, with 12 bases between them. The CDR3: CASSRGAGETQYF. The CDR3 nucleotides are TGTGCCAGTAGCAGGGGGGCGGGAGAGACCCAGTACTTC.

The V and J genes are TRBV30 and TRBJ2-7; D ambiguous. The CDR3 length is 11 residues. Germline V CDR1 and CDR2: GTSNPN, SVGIG (reference sequence). The V and J ends lost 5 bases and 7 bases respectively, with 12 bases between them. This chain's CDR3 is CAWQSNEEQYF. CDR3 DNA sequence: TGTGCCTGGCAAAGTAATGAGGAGCAGTACTTC.

This chain joins TRBV11-2 and TRBJ2-7, with 8 bases fitting TRBD2. J was trimmed by 2 bases and V by 3 bases; bases with no gene match: 6. The V gene's germline CDR1 is SGHAT and CDR2 FQNNGV. CDR3 length: 15 amino acids. Here the CDR3 DNA reads TGTGCCAGCAGCTTCGGGGGGGGATCGACCTACGAGCAGTACTTC. Encoded protein: CASSFGGGSTYEQYF.

The chain has TRBV30 and TRBJ2-5; 12 positions agree with TRBD2. After removal of 0 bases from V and 9 bases from J, the junction contained 8 bases not matched to a gene. Germline V gene sequence: CDR1 GTSNPN, CDR2 SVGIG (reference sequence). This CDR3 is 15 amino acids long. This CDR3 reads CAWSVGLAGRGAQYF. The CDR3 DNA reads as TGTGCCTGGAGTGTGGGACTAGCGGGTCGAGGGGCCCAGTACTTC.

This sequence joins TRBV27 and TRBJ2-3, with 10 nucleotides matching TRBD2. This CDR3 has 19 amino acids. CDR1 and CDR2 (germline): MNHEY, SMNVEV (reference sequence). J was trimmed by 4 bases and V by 4 bases; bases with no gene match: 17. CDR3 nucleotide sequence: TGTGCCAGCAGTTACAATAGCCTAGCGGGGGAGACGAGGGCAGATACGCAGTATTTT. It specifies CASSYNSLAGETRADTQYF.

This rearrangement joins TRBV19 to TRBJ2-3; a weak D match, TRBD2 (5 bases). Germline V gene sequence: CDR1 LNHDA, CDR2 SQIVND (reference sequence). V gave up 1 base and J gave up 6 bases, with 20 bases separating them. This CDR3 comprises 17 residues. The CDR3 coding sequence is TGTGCCAGTAGTATAGGACTACCCGGTACCGCGTCGGATACGCAGTATTTT. Amino acid sequence: CASSIGLPGTASDTQYF.

This clone showed up just a few times. The chain has TRBV23-1 and TRBJ1-6, with 7 bases that match TRBD1. TRBV23-1 is an ORF for which the function is uncertain. This CDR3 spans 17 amino acids. Trimming cost V 1 base and J 0 bases; bases outside gene matches: 3. The CDR3, as DNA: TGCGCCAGCAGTCAATACCGGGACAGCTCCTATAATTCACCCCTCCACTTT. Translating gives CASSQYRDSSYNSPLHF.

This clone showed up just a few times. V is TRBV6-2 or TRBV6-3 and J is TRBJ2-7; no clear D gene. V shed 2 bases and J shed 6 bases, with 14 bases lying between them. The CDR3 consists of 14 residues. Germline V lookup: CDR1 MNHEY, CDR2 SVGEGT. Here the CDR3 DNA reads TGTGCCAGCAGTTACGACAATTCCGCTGGCGAGCAGTACTTC. Translating gives CASSYDNSAGEQYF.

The genes are TRBV7-9 and TRBJ2-3; 13 nucleotides line up with TRBD2. The V and J ends lost 7 bases and 0 bases, in that order; junction bases with no gene match: 7. This CDR3 comprises 17 residues. Germline values: CDR1 SEHNR, CDR2 FQNEAQ (reference sequence). The CDR3 sequence: CASTTSGGTTSTDTQYF. The CDR3 DNA sequence: TGTGCCAGCACGACTAGCGGGGGGACTACAAGCACAGATACGCAGTATTTT. Looking up the rest from reference TRBV7-9 and TRBJ2-3 gives the full variable domain: DTGVSQNPRHKITKRGQNVTFRCDPISEHNRLYWYRQTLGQGPEFLTYFQNEAQLEKSRLLSDRFSAERPKGSFSTLEIQRTEQGDSAMYLCASTTSGGTTSTDTQYFGPGTRLTVL.

The rearrangement links TRBV18 to TRBJ2-5, with 10 positions matching TRBD2. This CDR3 has 16 amino acids. The germline V gene encodes CDR1 KGHSH and CDR2 LQKENI. V lost 3 bases, J lost 4 bases, and 8 bases stayed unmatched. Written as DNA, the CDR3 is TGTGCCAGCTCACCTCTAGCGGGAGTCCGGGGAGAGACCCAGTACTTC. Its translation: CASSPLAGVRGETQYF.

The gene calls are TRBV27 and TRBJ1-1, with a possible D match to TRBD1 (5 bases). Trimming cost V 5 bases and J 2 bases, with 12 bases left between them. Germline loops: CDR1 MNHEY, CDR2 SMNVEV (reference sequence). This CDR3 spans 14 amino acids. Here the CDR3 DNA reads TGTGCCAGCAGTCCCGCGGGGCCAAACACTGAAGCTTTCTTT. It yields the protein CASSPAGPNTEAFF.

The genes are TRBV7-6 and TRBJ2-2; 8 bases map to TRBD1. The V segment lost 4 bases and the J segment 5 bases; nucleotides outside the gene matches: 12. This CDR3 is 17 amino acids long. CDR1 is SGHVS, CDR2 FNYEAQ, per germline. CDR3 sequence (DNA): TGTGCCAGCAGCTCAAAGACAGGGGCGGTAACAACCGGGGAGCTGTTTTTT. Translated: CASSSKTGAVTTGELFF. The whole variable domain, filled in from reference TRBV7-6 and TRBJ2-2, reads GAGVSQSPRYKVTKRGQDVALRCDPISGHVSLYWYRQALGQGPEFLTYFNYEAQQDKSGLPNDRFSAERPEGSISTLTIQRTEQRDSAMYRCASSSKTGAVTTGELFFGEGSRLTVL.

The chain is built from TRBV4-2 and TRBJ2-1, with 7 bases that match TRBD2. Germline-derived CDR1 and CDR2 are LGHNA and YNFKEQ. This CDR3 spans 16 amino acids. Trimming removed 1 base from V and 5 bases from J; junction bases left unmatched: 8. The CDR3 region has the DNA TGTGCCAGCAGCCAAGTAATGGGCGGGACTAACAATGAGCAGTTCTTC. It encodes CASSQVMGGTNNEQFF.